This T cell receptor (beta chain) was identified during a study of blood T cells in healthy people across ages. Together with a sample-barcoded 5' primer, a J-beta primer mix was included in a second PCR lasting roughly 6 to 12 cycles. TCRdb passed the 5' RACE reads through MiXCR, listing each CDR3 protein once. The sample holds some 880,000 distinct CDR3 sequences; roughly 35% are singletons and the top ten take over 10%. V dropped 3 bases and J dropped 7 bases, with 21 bases sitting between them. There are 15 residues in the CDR3. Germline V gene data show CDR1 as DFQATT and CDR2 as SNEGSKA (reference sequence). As regards this clonotype: One base away lies a much larger clone, so this may be a sequencing read error.

The chain has TRBV20-1 and TRBJ1-2; D is undetermined. The origin of this receptor is a man aged 18-30 years in good health. Material for sequencing was blood. In DNA, the CDR3 is TGCAGTGCTAGTCGGGCAGGTGATTCTGGCTGTGGCTACACCTTC. It yields the protein CSASRAGDSGCGYTF.